These T cell receptor beta chains were read from a single sample in a study of Graves' ophthalmopathy and Graves' hyperthyroidism. TCRdb re-called the multiplex PCR reads through MiXCR, storing one row per CDR3 protein. The table records around 340,000 distinct CDR3 sequences, roughly 17% of them present only once. Sequenced input: peripheral blood. The receptor source for this set is an adult man with Graves' ophthalmopathy. CDR3s include the opening cysteine and the closing phenylalanine or tryptophan. The order of the fields is D gene, clone size, V gene, J gene, CDR3 protein, CDR3 DNA. D genes are given only for firm matches. Rows may omit the clone size; those that give it use once, few, many or a size class.

>TRBD2|many|TRBV14|TRBJ2-5
CASSQGSVAGGYQETQYF
TGTGCCAGCAGCCAAGGATCCGTAGCGGGGGGGTACCAAGAGACCCAGTACTTC
>-|-|TRBV11-2|TRBJ2-7
CASSPEGSRAYEQYF
TGTGCCAGCAGCCCCGAGGGGAGCAGAGCCTACGAGCAGTACTTC
>-|many|TRBV12-3/TRBV12-4|TRBJ1-6
CASSLESSYNSPLHF
TGTGCCAGCAGTTTAGAGAGCTCCTATAATTCACCCCTCCACTTT
>-|-|TRBV6-1|TRBJ1-2
CASLAPSNYGYTF
TGTGCCAGCTTAGCCCCAAGCAACTATGGCTACACCTTC
>-|many|TRBV10-3|TRBJ2-3
CAISAGLNSDTQYF
TGTGCCATCAGTGCGGGCCTCAACTCGGATACGCAGTATTTT
>-|many|TRBV3-1|TRBJ1-1
CASSQDRGTNTEAFF
TGTGCCAGCAGCCAAGATCGAGGGACTAACACTGAAGCTTTCTTT
>-|many|TRBV27|TRBJ2-7
CASSFRRIPYEQYF
TGTGCCAGCAGTTTTCGCCGCATTCCCTACGAGCAGTACTTC
>-|many|TRBV7-9|TRBJ2-7
CASSLVSDSYEQYF
TGTGCCAGCAGCTTAGTGTCGGATTCCTACGAGCAGTACTTC
>-|many|TRBV30|TRBJ2-7
CAWSPEGVRYEQYF
TGTGCCTGGAGTCCGGAAGGGGTTAGGTACGAGCAGTACTTC
>-|-|TRBV7-2|TRBJ2-7
CASSLQGTKYEQYF
TGTGCCAGCAGCTTGCAGGGGACTAAGTACGAGCAGTACTTC
>-|many|TRBV6-5|TRBJ2-2
CASRRSTGELFF
TGTGCCAGCCGCAGAAGCACCGGGGAGCTGTTTTTT
>TRBD2|-|TRBV24-1|TRBJ2-5
CARPHLLGLAGEGQETQYF
TGTGCCCGGCCCCACCTTTTGGGACTAGCGGGAGAGGGCCAAGAGACCCAGTACTTC
>TRBD1|once|TRBV28|TRBJ1-1
CASSFWGQGTEAFF
TGTGCCAGCAGTTTTTGGGGACAGGGAACTGAAGCTTTCTTT
>TRBD1|few|TRBV5-1|TRBJ2-7
CASSLDGVTGTSYEQYF
TGCGCCAGCAGCTTGGATGGAGTGACAGGGACGTCCTACGAGCAGTACTTC
>TRBD2|many|TRBV7-3|TRBJ2-2
CASSSSGNTGELFF
TGTGCCAGCAGCTCTAGCGGGAACACCGGGGAGCTGTTTTTT
>-|many|TRBV20-1|TRBJ1-2
CSASLVGKLYGYTF
TGCAGTGCTAGTCTGGTCGGAAAACTCTATGGCTACACCTTC
>TRBD1|-|TRBV5-1|TRBJ2-6
CASSIGQGSGANVLTF
TGCGCCAGCAGCATCGGACAGGGCTCTGGGGCCAACGTCCTGACTTTC
>-|many|TRBV30|TRBJ2-7
CAWSVKVGEQYF
TGTGCCTGGAGTGTAAAGGTTGGGGAGCAGTACTTC
>TRBD2|many|TRBV9|TRBJ2-7
CASSTQTSGTYEQYF
TGTGCCAGCAGCACACAGACTAGCGGGACCTACGAGCAGTACTTC
>-|many|TRBV6-1|TRBJ2-5
CASSYLETQYF
TGTGCCAGCAGTTATTTAGAGACCCAGTACTTC
>-|many|TRBV20-1|TRBJ1-1
CSATVDSRNTEAFF
TGCAGTGCTACAGTGGACAGCCGGAACACTGAAGCTTTCTTT
>-|-|TRBV20-1|TRBJ2-5
CSASPWQYQETQYF
TGCAGTGCTTCCCCATGGCAGTACCAAGAGACCCAGTACTTC
>-|-|TRBV29-1|TRBJ2-7
CSVEGQPYEQYF
TGCAGCGTTGAGGGTCAGCCCTACGAGCAGTACTTC
>TRBD1|many|TRBV10-3|TRBJ1-5
CAIGTDRGNQPQHF
TGTGCCATAGGGACAGATCGGGGCAATCAGCCCCAGCATTTT
>-|many|TRBV24-1|TRBJ1-5
CATSDPQGSNQPQHF
TGTGCCACCAGTGACCCACAGGGAAGCAATCAGCCCCAGCATTTT
>-|many|TRBV7-9|TRBJ1-6
CASSLGGPSNSPLHF
TGTGCCAGCAGCTTAGGCGGGCCGAGTAATTCACCCCTCCACTTT
>-|-|TRBV20-1|TRBJ1-1
CSARAGSEAFF
TGCAGTGCTAGAGCGGGATCTGAAGCTTTCTTT
>TRBD1|many|TRBV6-1|TRBJ1-1
CASSRTGLVPEAFF
TGTGCCAGCAGTCGGACAGGGCTGGTCCCTGAAGCTTTCTTT
>-|-|TRBV11-1|TRBJ2-7
CASSYTGKDEQYF
TGTGCCAGCAGCTATACAGGGAAAGACGAGCAGTACTTC
>TRBD1|many|TRBV6-5|TRBJ1-3
CASSYRGTGTGNTIYF
TGTGCCAGCAGTTACCGGGGGACAGGGACTGGAAACACCATATATTTT